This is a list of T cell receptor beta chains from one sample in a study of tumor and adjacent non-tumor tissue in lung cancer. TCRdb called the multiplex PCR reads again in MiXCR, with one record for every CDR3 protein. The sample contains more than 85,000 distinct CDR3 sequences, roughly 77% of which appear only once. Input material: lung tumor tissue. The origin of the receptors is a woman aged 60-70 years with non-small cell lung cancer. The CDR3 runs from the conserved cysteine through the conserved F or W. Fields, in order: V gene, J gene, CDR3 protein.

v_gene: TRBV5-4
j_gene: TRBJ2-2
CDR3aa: CASTPWGNNTGKLFF

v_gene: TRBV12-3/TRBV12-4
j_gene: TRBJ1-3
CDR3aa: CASSKSGTHREAGNTIYF

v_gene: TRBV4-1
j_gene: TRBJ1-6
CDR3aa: CASSIPPAVYSPLNF

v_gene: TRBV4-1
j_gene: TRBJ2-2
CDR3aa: CASSHVASRTGELFF

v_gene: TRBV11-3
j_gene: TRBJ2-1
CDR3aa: CASSMAWTGGFLVYNEQFF

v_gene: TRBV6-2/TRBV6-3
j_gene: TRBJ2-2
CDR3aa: CASNSHPSGVNTGELFF

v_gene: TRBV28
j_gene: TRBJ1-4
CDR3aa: CASSFSRYSREKLFF

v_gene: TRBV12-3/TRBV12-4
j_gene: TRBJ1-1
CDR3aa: CASSSRERGTEAFF

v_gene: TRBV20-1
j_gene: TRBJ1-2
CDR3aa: CSADTGDYGHTF

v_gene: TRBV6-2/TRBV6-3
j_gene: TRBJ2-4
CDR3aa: CVSSYALSGIAKNNQYF

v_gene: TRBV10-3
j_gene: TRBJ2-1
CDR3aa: CAISESGRVGWWDNEQFF

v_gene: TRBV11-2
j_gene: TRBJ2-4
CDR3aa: CDSSPSGEAKNIKYF

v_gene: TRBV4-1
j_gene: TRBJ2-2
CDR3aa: CISSQEPGAITGELFF

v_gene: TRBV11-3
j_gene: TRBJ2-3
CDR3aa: CASRRDSGDTQCF

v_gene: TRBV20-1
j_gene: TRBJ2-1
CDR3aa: CSATLAGGRGITYNEQFF

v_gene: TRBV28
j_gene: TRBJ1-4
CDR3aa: CASSTPPVQANEKLFF

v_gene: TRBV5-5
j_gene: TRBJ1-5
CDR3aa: CANSRDSKQPQHF

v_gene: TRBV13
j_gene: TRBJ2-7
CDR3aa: CVSSLLKAGAKREQYF

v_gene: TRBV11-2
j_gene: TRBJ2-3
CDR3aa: CSNSLGTGGTDTQYF

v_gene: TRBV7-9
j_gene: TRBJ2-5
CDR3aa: CASSFANRQGAETQYF

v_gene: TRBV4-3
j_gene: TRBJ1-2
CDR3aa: CASSQEAHYYGYTF

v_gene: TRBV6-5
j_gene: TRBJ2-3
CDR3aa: CASSLRGAGVMYF

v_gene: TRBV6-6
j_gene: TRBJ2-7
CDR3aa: CDSSRETGGEYEQYF